This T cell receptor beta chain originates from a study of T-cell reconstitution after alpha-beta-depleted transplantation in children. Preparation of the TCRbeta library involved a method that used unique molecular identifiers. TCRdb re-derived calls from the PCR reads in MiXCR, one entry per CDR3 protein. The repertoire holds about 610,000 distinct CDR3 sequences, with roughly a tenth as singletons. V lost 8 bases to trimming and J lost 4 bases, with 15 bases between them. From germline, CDR1 is MNHEY and CDR2 SVGEGT. The CDR3 is made up of 13 amino acids. This TCR was sampled from a human donor who donated a stem cell graft to a child with acute myeloid leukemia. The source was PBMCs from the stem cell graft donor, collected from the stem cell graft. The V and J genes are TRBV6-2 or TRBV6-3 and TRBJ2-7; possible D gene TRBD2, 6 bases. CDR3 sequence: CASRRASVYEQYF. In DNA, the CDR3 is TGTGCCAGCCGAAGGGCTAGCGTGTACGAGCAGTACTTC.